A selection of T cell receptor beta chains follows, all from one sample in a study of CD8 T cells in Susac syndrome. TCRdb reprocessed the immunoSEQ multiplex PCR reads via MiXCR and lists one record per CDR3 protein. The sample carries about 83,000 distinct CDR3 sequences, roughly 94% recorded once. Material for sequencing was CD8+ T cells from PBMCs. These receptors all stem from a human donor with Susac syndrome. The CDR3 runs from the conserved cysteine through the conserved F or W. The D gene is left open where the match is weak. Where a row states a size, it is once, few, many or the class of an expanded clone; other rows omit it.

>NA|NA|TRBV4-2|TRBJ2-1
CASSRVGSSPLDEQFF
TGTGCCAGCAGCCGCGTAGGTAGCTCCCCGTTGGATGAGCAGTTCTTC
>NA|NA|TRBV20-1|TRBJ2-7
CSANPWGRVGEQYF
TGCAGTGCCAACCCGTGGGGCAGGGTGGGGGAGCAGTACTTC
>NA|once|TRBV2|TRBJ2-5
CASMAGPQETQYF
TGTGCCAGCATGGCGGGACCCCAAGAGACCCAGTACTTC
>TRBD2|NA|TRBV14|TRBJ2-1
CASSQDWAGGSYNEQFF
TGTGCCAGCAGCCAAGATTGGGCGGGGGGCTCCTACAATGAGCAGTTCTTC
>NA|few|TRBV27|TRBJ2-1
CASSDYNEQFF
TGTGCCAGCAGTGACTACAATGAGCAGTTCTTC
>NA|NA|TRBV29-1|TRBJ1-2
CSVEGDRPLHYGYTF
TGCAGCGTTGAAGGGGACCGACCATTACACTATGGCTACACCTTC
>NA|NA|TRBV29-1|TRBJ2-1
CSHLGEGEKGYNEQFF
TGCAGCCACCTGGGGGAGGGGGAGAAAGGCTACAATGAGCAGTTCTTC
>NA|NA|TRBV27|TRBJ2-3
CASSFIPEAPTTDTQYF
TGTGCCAGCAGTTTTATCCCTGAGGCTCCAACCACAGATACGCAGTATTTT
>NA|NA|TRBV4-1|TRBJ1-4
CASSTMIGLQEKLFF
TGCGCCAGCAGCACAATGATCGGGTTACAAGAAAAACTGTTTTTT
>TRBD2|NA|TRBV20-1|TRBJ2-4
CSASAGVPKNIQYF
TGCAGTGCTAGTGCGGGAGTCCCCAAAAACATTCAGTACTTC
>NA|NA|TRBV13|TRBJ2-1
CASEVASYNEQFF
TGTGCCAGCGAGGTTGCTTCTTACAATGAGCAGTTCTTC
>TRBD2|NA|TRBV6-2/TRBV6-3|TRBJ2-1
CGAGYNEQFF
TGCGGAGCGGGATACAATGAGCAGTTCTTC
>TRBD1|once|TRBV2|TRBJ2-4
CASLTGTGENIQYF
TGTGCCAGCTTAACCGGGACAGGGGAAAACATTCAGTACTTC
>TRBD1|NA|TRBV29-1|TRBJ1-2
CSVEEGQGKGAGYGYTF
TGCAGCGTTGAAGAGGGACAGGGGAAGGGGGCGGGCTATGGCTACACCTTC
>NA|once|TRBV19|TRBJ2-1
CATWGPGIEQFF
TGTGCCACCTGGGGACCAGGGATTGAGCAGTTCTTC
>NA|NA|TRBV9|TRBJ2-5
CASSVGSVGMGETQYF
TGTGCCAGCAGCGTAGGAAGCGTTGGAATGGGAGAGACCCAGTACTTC
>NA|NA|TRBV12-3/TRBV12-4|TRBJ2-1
CASSAPDNEQFF
TGTGCCAGCAGTGCCCCTGACAATGAGCAGTTCTTC
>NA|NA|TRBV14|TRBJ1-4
CASSQVWPNEKLFF
TGTGCCAGCAGCCAAGTTTGGCCTAATGAAAAACTGTTTTTT
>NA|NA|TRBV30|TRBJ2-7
CAWSPPLDPYEQYF
TGTGCCTGGAGTCCCCCCCTTGACCCCTACGAGCAGTACTTC
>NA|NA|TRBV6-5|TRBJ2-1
CASSYSLNRMGSSYNEQFF
TGTGCCAGCAGTTACTCTCTCAACCGGATGGGGAGCTCCTACAATGAGCAGTTCTTC
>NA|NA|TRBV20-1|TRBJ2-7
CSAVGTETLYEQYF
TGCAGTGCTGTGGGGACCGAAACCCTCTACGAGCAGTACTTC
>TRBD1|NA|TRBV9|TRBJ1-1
CASSVFSPGQGATEAFF
TGTGCCAGCAGCGTTTTTTCCCCGGGACAGGGGGCAACTGAAGCTTTCTTT
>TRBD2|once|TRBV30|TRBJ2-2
CAWSSGRGTGELFF
TGTGCCTGGTCAAGCGGGAGGGGCACCGGGGAGCTGTTTTTT
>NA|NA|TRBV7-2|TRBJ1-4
CASSLYQGDEKLFF
TGTGCCAGCAGCTTATATCAGGGCGATGAAAAACTGTTTTTT
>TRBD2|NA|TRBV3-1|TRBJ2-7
CASSLTSGGFYEQYF
TGTGCCAGCAGTCTTACTAGCGGGGGCTTCTACGAGCAGTACTTC
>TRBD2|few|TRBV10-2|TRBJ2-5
CASSDRGLDGGTQYF
TGCGCCAGCAGTGACCGAGGACTAGATGGGGGGACCCAGTACTTC
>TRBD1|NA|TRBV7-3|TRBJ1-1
CASSPTGGSEAFF
TGTGCCAGCAGCCCTACAGGGGGCTCTGAAGCTTTCTTT
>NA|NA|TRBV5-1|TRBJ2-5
CASGLDGNQETQYF
TGCGCCAGCGGGTTAGACGGGAACCAAGAGACCCAGTACTTC
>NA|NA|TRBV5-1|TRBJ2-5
CASSLYSGTGEETQYF
TGCGCCAGCAGCTTGTATTCCGGGACGGGGGAAGAGACCCAGTACTTC
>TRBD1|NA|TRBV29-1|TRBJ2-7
CSAIGQGTYEQYF
TGCAGCGCTATAGGACAGGGGACCTACGAGCAGTACTTC
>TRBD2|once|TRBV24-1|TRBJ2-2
CATSSSGYTGELFF
TGTGCCACCAGCTCTAGCGGATACACCGGGGAGCTGTTTTTT
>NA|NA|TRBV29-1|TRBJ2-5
CSVEGGTQETQYF
TGCAGCGTTGAAGGTGGGACCCAAGAGACCCAGTACTTC
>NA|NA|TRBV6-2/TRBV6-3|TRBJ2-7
CASSHQHEQYF
TGTGCCAGCAGCCACCAACACGAGCAGTACTTC
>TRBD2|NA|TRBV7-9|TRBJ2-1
CASSLVGLAEFGEQFF
TGTGCCAGCAGCTTAGTGGGACTAGCGGAATTTGGTGAGCAGTTCTTC
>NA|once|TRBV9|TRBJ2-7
CASSVVPGYEQYF
TGTGCCAGCAGCGTAGTTCCGGGCTACGAGCAGTACTTC
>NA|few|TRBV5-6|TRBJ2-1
CASSLQNEQFF
TGTGCCAGCAGCCTCCAAAATGAGCAGTTCTTC
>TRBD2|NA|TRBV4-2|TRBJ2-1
CASSQDSTSGSVFGEQFF
TGTGCCAGCAGCCAAGATTCAACTAGCGGGAGTGTTTTCGGAGAGCAGTTCTTC
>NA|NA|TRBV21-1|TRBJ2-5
CASSKVGTSKETQYF
TGTGCCAGCAGCAAAGTCGGGACTAGCAAAGAGACCCAGTACTTC
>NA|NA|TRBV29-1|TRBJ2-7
CSVGRGGAYEQYF
TGCAGCGTTGGGCGAGGGGGTGCCTACGAGCAGTACTTC
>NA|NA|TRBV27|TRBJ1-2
CASSPSPGAYYGYTF
TGTGCCAGCAGTCCTTCCCCGGGGGCGTACTATGGCTACACCTTC
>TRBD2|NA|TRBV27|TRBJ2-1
CASSLLLAGGPNEQFF
TGTGCCAGCAGTCTCCTACTAGCGGGAGGACCCAATGAGCAGTTCTTC
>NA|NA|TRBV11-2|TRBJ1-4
CASSLDGGLTVFF
TGTGCCAGCAGCTTAGATGGCGGCTTAACGGTGTTTTTT
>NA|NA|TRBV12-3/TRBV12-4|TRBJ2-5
CASMVATQETQYF
TGTGCCAGCATGGTGGCTACCCAAGAGACCCAGTACTTC
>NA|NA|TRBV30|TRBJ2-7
CAGDGSSYEQYF
TGTGCCGGGGACGGGAGCTCCTACGAGCAGTACTTC
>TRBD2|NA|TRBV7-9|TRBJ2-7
CASSWPGLAGGHEQYF
TGTGCCAGCAGCTGGCCCGGGCTAGCGGGAGGCCACGAGCAGTACTTC
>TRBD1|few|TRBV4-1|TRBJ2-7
CASSQDPGTGSYEQYF
TGCGCCAGCAGCCAAGATCCCGGGACAGGCTCCTACGAGCAGTACTTC
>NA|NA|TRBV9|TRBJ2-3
CASSATLAQITDTQYF
TGTGCCAGCAGCGCCACCCTAGCGCAGATCACAGATACGCAGTATTTT
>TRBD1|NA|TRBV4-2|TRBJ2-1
CASSPPGQGTSNEQFF
TGTGCCAGCAGCCCCCCGGGACAGGGGACCTCCAATGAGCAGTTCTTC
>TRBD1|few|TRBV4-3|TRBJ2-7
CASSGDRADEQYF
TGCGCCAGCAGCGGGGACAGGGCTGACGAGCAGTACTTC
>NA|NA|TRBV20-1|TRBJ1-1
CSAWLNTEAFF
TGCAGTGCTTGGCTGAACACTGAAGCTTTCTTT
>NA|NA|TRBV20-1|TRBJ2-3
CSARGGTDTQYF
TGCAGTGCCCGAGGGGGCACAGATACGCAGTATTTT
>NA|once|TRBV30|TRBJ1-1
CAWRENGGLGTEAFF
TGTGCCTGGAGGGAGAACGGGGGGCTCGGTACTGAAGCTTTCTTT
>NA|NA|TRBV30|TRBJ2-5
CAWSVQGETQYF
TGTGCCTGGAGTGTTCAGGGAGAGACCCAGTACTTC
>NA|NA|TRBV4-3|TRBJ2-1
CASSQDWGTRSGEQFF
TGCGCCAGCAGCCAAGATTGGGGGACACGATCAGGTGAGCAGTTCTTC
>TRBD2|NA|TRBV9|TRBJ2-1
CASSVFGTSGNNEQFF
TGTGCCAGCAGCGTATTCGGGACTAGCGGAAACAATGAGCAGTTCTTC
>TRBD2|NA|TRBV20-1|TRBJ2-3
CSARPKTSGILDTQYF
TGCAGTGCTAGACCTAAGACTAGCGGGATCTTGGATACGCAGTATTTT
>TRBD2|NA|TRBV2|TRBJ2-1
CATIGTSGYNEQFF
TGTGCCACTATAGGGACTAGCGGTTACAATGAGCAGTTCTTC
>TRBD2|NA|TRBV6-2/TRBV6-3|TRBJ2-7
CASLGLALEQYF
TGTGCCTCCCTGGGACTAGCGCTCGAGCAGTACTTC
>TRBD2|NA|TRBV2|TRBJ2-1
CASRLPREVYNEQFF
TGTGCCAGCCGACTACCTCGGGAGGTCTACAATGAGCAGTTCTTC
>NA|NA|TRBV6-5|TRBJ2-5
CASSSLAKRAQYF
TGTGCCAGCAGCTCTCTAGCGAAAAGGGCCCAGTACTTC